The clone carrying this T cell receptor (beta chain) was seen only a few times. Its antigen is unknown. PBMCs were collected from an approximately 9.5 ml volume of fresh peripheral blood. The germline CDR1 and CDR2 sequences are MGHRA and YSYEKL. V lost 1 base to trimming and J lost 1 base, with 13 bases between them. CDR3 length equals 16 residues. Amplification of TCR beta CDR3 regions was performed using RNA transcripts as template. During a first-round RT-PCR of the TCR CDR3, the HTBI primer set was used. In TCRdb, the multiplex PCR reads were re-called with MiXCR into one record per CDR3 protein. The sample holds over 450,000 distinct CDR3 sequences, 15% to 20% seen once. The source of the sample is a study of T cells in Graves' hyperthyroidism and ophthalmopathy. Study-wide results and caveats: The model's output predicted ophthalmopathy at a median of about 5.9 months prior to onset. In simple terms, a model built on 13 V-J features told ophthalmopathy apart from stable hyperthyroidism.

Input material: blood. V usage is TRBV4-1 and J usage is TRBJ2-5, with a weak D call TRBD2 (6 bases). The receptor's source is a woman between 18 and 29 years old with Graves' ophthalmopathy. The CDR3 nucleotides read TGCGCCAGCAGCCAAGGGGGAGGCAGGGCCCAAGAGACCCAGTACTTC. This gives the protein CASSQGGGRAQETQYF.